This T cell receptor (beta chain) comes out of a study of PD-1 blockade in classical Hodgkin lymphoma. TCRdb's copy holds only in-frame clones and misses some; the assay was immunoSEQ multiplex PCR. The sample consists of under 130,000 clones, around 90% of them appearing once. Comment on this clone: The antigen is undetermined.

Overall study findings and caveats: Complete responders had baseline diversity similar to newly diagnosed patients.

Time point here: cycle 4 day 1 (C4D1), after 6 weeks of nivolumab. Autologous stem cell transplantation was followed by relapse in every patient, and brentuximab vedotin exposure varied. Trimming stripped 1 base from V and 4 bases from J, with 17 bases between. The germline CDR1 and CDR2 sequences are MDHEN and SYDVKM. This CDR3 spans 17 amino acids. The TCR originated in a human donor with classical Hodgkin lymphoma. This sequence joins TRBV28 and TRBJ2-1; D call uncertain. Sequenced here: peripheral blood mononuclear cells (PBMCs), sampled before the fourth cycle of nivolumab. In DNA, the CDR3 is TGTGCCAGCAGTTTATCCGACGATGCGGACCTTTACAATGAGCAGTTCTTC. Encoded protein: CASSLSDDADLYNEQFF. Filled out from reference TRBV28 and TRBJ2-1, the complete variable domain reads DVKVTQSSRYLVKRTGEKVFLECVQDMDHENMFWYRQDPGLGLRLIYFSYDVKMKEKGDIPEGYSVSREKKERFSLILESASTNQTSMYLCASSLSDDADLYNEQFFGPGTRLTVL.